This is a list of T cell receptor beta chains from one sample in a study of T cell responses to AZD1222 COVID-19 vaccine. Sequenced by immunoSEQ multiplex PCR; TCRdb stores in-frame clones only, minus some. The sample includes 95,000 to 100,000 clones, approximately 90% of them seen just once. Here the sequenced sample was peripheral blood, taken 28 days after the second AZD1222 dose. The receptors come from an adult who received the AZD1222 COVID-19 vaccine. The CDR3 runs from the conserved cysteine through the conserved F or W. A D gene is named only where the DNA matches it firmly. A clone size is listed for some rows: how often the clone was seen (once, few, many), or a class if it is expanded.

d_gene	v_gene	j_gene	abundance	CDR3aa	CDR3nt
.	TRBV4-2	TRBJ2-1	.	CASSQGGPVEYNEQFF	TGTGCCAGCAGCCAAGGGGGTCCCGTAGAATACAATGAGCAGTTCTTC
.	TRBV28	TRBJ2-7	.	CASSQSPWGDDEQYF	TGTGCCAGCAGTCAGTCTCCGTGGGGGGACGACGAGCAGTACTTC
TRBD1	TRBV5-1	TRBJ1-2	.	CASRETGNNNYGYTF	TGCGCCAGCAGGGAGACAGGGAATAATAACTATGGCTACACCTTC
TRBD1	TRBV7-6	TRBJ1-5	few	CASSSGTGNQPQHF	TGTGCCAGCAGCTCTGGGACAGGCAATCAGCCCCAGCATTTT
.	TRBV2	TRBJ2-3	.	CASSEDSSSTDTQYF	TGTGCCAGCAGTGAGGATAGCTCTAGCACAGATACGCAGTATTTT
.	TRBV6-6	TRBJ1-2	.	CATTRGYERGYGYTF	TGTGCCACTACCCGGGGCTACGAAAGGGGCTATGGCTACACCTTC
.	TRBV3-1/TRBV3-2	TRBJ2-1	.	CASSHQGMGWNNEQFF	TGTGCCAGCAGCCACCAGGGGATGGGCTGGAACAATGAGCAGTTCTTC
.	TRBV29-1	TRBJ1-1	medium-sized	CSVELCSHQNTEAFF	TGCAGCGTTGAGCTCTGTAGTCACCAGAACACTGAAGCTTTCTTT
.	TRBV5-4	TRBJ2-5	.	CASSLGLRGETQYF	TGTGCCAGCAGCTTGGGACTTAGAGGAGAGACCCAGTACTTC
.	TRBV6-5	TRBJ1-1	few	CASSLLGNTEAFF	TGTGCCAGCAGTCTTTTAGGGAACACTGAAGCTTTCTTT
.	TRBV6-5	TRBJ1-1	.	CASGGWDTEAFF	TGTGCCAGTGGGGGGTGGGACACTGAAGCTTTCTTT
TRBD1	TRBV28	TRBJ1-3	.	CASRTGLFSGNTIYF	TGTGCCAGCAGGACAGGGTTATTCTCTGGAAACACCATATATTTT
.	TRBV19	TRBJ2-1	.	CASSRRGAASDYNEQFF	TGTGCCAGTAGTAGGCGCGGGGCCGCTAGTGACTACAATGAGCAGTTCTTC
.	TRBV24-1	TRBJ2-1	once	CATSDSGEYNEQFF	TGTGCCACCAGTGATTCCGGGGAGTACAATGAGCAGTTCTTC
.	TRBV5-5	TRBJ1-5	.	CASSLTGWGQPQHF	TGTGCCAGCAGCCTGACAGGCTGGGGTCAGCCCCAGCATTTT
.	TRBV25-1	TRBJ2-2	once	CASSEYTQSGELFF	TGTGCCAGCAGTGAATATACCCAATCCGGGGAGCTGTTTTTT
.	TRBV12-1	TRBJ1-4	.	CASSLDGRCMKVLFF	TGTGCCAGCAGCTTGGACGGCCGATGTATGAAAGTACTGTTTTTT
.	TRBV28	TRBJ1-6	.	CASSSGLTPLHF	TGTGCCAGCAGTTCAGGGTTAACACCCCTCCACTTT
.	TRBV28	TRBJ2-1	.	CASTLGAVIGNEQFF	TGTGCCAGCACCTTAGGAGCGGTAATTGGGAATGAGCAGTTCTTC
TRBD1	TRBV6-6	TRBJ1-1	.	CASSLSGGQGTEAFF	TGTGCCAGCAGCCTCTCCGGGGGACAGGGGACTGAAGCTTTCTTT
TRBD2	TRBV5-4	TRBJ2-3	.	CASSLGYRGTSGPTDTQYF	TGTGCCAGCAGCTTGGGATATCGGGGGACTAGCGGACCCACAGATACGCAGTATTTT
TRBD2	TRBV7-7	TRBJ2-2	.	CASSSSGSLHTGELFF	TGTGCTAGCAGCTCAAGCGGGAGCCTTCACACCGGGGAGCTGTTTTTT
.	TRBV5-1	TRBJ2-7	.	CASSFGSSTYEQYF	TGCGCCAGCAGCTTTGGCAGTTCTACCTACGAGCAGTACTTC
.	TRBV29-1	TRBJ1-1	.	CSVDPRVPEAFF	TGCAGCGTTGATCCCAGAGTTCCTGAAGCTTTCTTT
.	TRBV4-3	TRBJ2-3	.	CASSPRAPGTDTQYF	TGCGCCAGCAGCCCGAGAGCACCAGGGACAGATACGCAGTATTTT
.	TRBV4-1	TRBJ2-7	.	CASSQVQDPSYEQYF	TGCGCCAGCAGCCAAGTACAGGATCCCTCCTACGAGCAGTACTTC
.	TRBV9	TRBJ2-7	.	CASSLGGEQYF	TGTGCCAGCAGCCTTGGTGGCGAGCAGTACTTC
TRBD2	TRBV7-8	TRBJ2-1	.	CASSLIAGDTYNEQFF	TGTGCCAGCAGCCTCATAGCGGGAGACACCTACAATGAGCAGTTCTTC
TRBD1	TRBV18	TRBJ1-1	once	CASSPGQGKTEAFF	TGTGCCAGCTCACCCGGACAGGGTAAAACTGAAGCTTTCTTT
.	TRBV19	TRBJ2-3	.	CASSIAGTGTDTQYF	TGTGCCAGTAGTATAGCCGGCACGGGCACAGATACGCAGTATTTT
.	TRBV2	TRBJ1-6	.	CASSEFRGARNSPLHF	TGTGCCAGCAGTGAATTTCGAGGGGCGAGGAATTCACCCCTCCACTTT
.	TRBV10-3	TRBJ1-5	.	CAISENEGRGLPQHF	TGTGCCATCAGTGAGAACGAAGGGCGGGGGTTGCCCCAGCATTTT
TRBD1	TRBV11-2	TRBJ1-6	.	CASSLSLGGSSYNSPLHF	TGTGCCAGCAGCTTGAGTCTAGGGGGCAGCTCCTATAATTCACCCCTCCACTTT
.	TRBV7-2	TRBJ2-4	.	CASTPGGALAKNIQYF	TGTGCCAGCACCCCCGGAGGTGCTTTAGCCAAAAACATTCAGTACTTC
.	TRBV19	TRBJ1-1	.	CASSPSRLVNTEAFF	TGTGCCAGTAGTCCATCCAGACTAGTAAACACTGAAGCTTTCTTT
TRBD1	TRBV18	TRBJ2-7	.	CASSPQVTGVGYEQYF	TGTGCCAGCTCACCTCAGGTTACAGGGGTTGGCTACGAGCAGTACTTC
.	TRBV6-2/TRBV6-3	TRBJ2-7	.	CASSYYQGLPGYEQYF	TGTGCCAGCAGTTATTACCAGGGCCTTCCGGGCTACGAGCAGTACTTC
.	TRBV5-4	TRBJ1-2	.	CASRSQGAIYGYTF	TGTGCCAGCAGGTCACAGGGTGCGATCTATGGCTACACCTTC
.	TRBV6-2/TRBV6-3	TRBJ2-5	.	CASSYGTDITQYF	TGTGCCAGCAGTTACGGGACGGACATAACCCAGTACTTC
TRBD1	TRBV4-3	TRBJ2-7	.	CASSQDGQGAYEQYF	TGCGCCAGCAGCCAAGACGGCCAGGGGGCCTACGAGCAGTACTTC
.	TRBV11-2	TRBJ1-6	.	CASSLPNSPLHF	TGTGCCAGCAGCTTACCCAATTCACCCCTCCACTTT
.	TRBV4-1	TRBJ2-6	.	CASSQDAGDGAGANVLTF	TGCGCCAGCAGCCAAGACGCAGGGGACGGGGCTGGGGCCAACGTCCTGACTTTC
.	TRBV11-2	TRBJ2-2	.	CASSSLSNVGGLSTGELFF	TGTGCCAGCAGCTCTCTCTCTAATGTAGGGGGGCTAAGCACCGGGGAGCTGTTTTTT
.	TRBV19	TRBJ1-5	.	CASSSGGGNQPQHF	TGTGCCAGTAGTTCCGGAGGGGGCAATCAGCCCCAGCATTTT
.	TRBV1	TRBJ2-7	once	CTSELLGRAYEQYF	TGCACCAGCGAATTACTAGGAAGAGCCTACGAGCAGTACTTC
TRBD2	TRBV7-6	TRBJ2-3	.	CASSIAGGPTDTQYF	TGTGCCAGCAGCATAGCGGGAGGGCCGACAGATACGCAGTATTTT